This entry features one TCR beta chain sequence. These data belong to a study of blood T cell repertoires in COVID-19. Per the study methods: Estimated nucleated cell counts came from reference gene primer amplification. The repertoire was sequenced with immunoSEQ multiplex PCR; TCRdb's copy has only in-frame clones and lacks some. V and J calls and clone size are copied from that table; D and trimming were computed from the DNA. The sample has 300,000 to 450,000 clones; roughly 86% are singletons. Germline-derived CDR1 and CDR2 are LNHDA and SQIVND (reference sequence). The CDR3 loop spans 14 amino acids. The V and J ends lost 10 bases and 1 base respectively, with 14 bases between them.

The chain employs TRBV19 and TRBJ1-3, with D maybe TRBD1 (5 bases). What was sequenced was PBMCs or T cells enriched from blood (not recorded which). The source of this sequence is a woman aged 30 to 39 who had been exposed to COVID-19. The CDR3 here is CATTPTGSGNTIYF. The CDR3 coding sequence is TGTGCCACCACTCCTACAGGATCTGGAAACACCATATATTTT.